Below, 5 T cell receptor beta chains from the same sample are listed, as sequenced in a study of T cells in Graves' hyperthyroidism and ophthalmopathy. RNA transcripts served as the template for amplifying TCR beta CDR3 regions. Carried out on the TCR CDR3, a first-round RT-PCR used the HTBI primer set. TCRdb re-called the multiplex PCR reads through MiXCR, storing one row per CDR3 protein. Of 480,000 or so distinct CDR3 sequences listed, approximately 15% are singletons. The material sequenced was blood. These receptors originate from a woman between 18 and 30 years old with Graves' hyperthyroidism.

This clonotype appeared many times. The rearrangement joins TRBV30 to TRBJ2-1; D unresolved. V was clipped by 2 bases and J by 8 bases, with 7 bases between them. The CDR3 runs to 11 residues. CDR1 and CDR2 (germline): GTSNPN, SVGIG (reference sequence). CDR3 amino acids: CAWSKGHEQFF. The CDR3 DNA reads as TGTGCCTGGAGTAAAGGCCATGAGCAGTTCTTC.

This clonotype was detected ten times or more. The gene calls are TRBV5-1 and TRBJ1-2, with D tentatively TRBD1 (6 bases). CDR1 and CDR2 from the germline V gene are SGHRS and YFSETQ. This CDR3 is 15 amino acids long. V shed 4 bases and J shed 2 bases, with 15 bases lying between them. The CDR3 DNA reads TGCGCCAGCAGCATCCGGACAGAATCAAACTATGGCTACACCTTC. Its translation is CASSIRTESNYGYTF.

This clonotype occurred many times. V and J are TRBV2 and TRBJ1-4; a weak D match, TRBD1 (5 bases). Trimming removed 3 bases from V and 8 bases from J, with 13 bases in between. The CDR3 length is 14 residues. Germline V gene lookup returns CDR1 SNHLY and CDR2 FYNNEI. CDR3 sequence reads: CASSELLGPEKLFF. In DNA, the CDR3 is TGTGCCAGCAGTGAGTTATTGGGGCCGGAAAAACTGTTTTTT. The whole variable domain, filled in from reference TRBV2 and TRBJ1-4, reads EPEVTQTPSHQVTQMGQEVILRCVPISNHLYFYWYRQILGQKVEFLVSFYNNEISEKSEIFDDQFSVERPDGSNFTLKIRSTKLEDSAMYFCASSELLGPEKLFFGSGTQLSVL.

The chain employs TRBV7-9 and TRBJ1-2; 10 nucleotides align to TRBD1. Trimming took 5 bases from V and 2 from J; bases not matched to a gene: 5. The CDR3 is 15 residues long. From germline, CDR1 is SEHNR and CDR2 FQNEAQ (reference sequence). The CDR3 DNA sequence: TGTGCCAGCAGCGAGGGACAGGGGTCAAACTATGGCTACACCTTC. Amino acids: CASSEGQGSNYGYTF. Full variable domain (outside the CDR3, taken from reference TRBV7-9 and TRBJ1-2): DTGVSQNPRHKITKRGQNVTFRCDPISEHNRLYWYRQTLGQGPEFLTYFQNEAQLEKSRLLSDRFSAERPKGSFSTLEIQRTEQGDSAMYLCASSEGQGSNYGYTFGSGTRLTVV.

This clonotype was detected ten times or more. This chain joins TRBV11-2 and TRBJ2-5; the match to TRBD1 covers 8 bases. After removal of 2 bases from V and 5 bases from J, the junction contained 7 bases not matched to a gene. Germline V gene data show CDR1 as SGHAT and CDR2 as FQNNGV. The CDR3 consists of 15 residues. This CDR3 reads CASSLTATGVETQYF. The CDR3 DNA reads TGTGCCAGCAGCTTAACAGCGACAGGGGTGGAGACCCAGTACTTC.